One and the same sample provided the 26 T cell receptor beta chains below, sequenced in a study of regulatory T cells in long-lasting Graves disease. Time point given: persistent/refractory GD, antithyroid drugs over 5 years with positive TRAb. The TCR library used RNA extracted from PBMCs. Arm-PCR with iRepertoire HTBI primers amplified the CDR3 regions for these TCR beta libraries. TCRdb reanalysed the multiplex PCR reads using MiXCR and keeps one entry per CDR3 protein. The profile shows hundreds of thousands of distinct CDR3 sequences, under 25% of them singletons. The specimen was peripheral blood mononuclear cells (PBMCs), collected when the disease was refractory, from a patient treated with antithyroid drugs. The receptors shown here come from a female donor with Graves disease.

This clonotype was seen repeatedly, ten times or more. The V call is TRBV27, the J call TRBJ2-2, with a possible D match to TRBD2 (6 bases). V lost 3 bases and J lost 8, with 22 bases in between. Germline values: CDR1 MNHEY, CDR2 SMNVEV (reference sequence). CDR3 length: 17 residues. The CDR3 nucleotides are TGTGCCAGCAGTTTCCAACGACTAGTTCTTCTAGGGGGGGAGCTGTTTTTT. This sequence encodes CASSFQRLVLLGGELFF.

J is TRBJ2-1 and V is TRBV2, with TRBD2 matching 7 bases. The CDR3 loop spans 16 amino acids. V dropped 7 bases and J dropped 3; count of bases not matched to a gene: 12. The germline V gene has CDR1 SNHLY and CDR2 FYNNEI. CDR3 nucleotide sequence: TGTGCCAGCACCCTGGAGGTCCAGCGGGGCTACAATGAGCAGTTCTTC. Its protein product is CASTLEVQRGYNEQFF.

V is TRBV19 and J is TRBJ2-7; no clear D gene. Trimming pared 1 base from V and 6 bases from J, leaving 10 bases between. The CDR3 length is 13 residues. CDR1 LNHDA and CDR2 SQIVND come from the germline V gene (reference sequence). The CDR3: CASSIATAGEQYF. The CDR3 DNA is TGTGCCAGTAGTATAGCGACGGCCGGCGAGCAGTACTTC.

The CDR3 sequence: CASSPQLGSTDTQYF. In nucleotides, the CDR3 is TGTGCCAGCTCCCCCCAGTTGGGAAGCACAGATACGCAGTATTTT. The gene calls are TRBV9 and TRBJ2-3; D is ambiguous. Trimming took 7 bases from V and 0 from J, leaving 15 bases between them. The germline gives CDR1 SGDLS, CDR2 YYNGEE. The CDR3 totals 15 residues.

This clonotype was picked up one time. A read error may explain this, as a much larger clone is one base away. This rearrangement joins TRBV5-1 to TRBJ2-7, with D hard to call. The CDR3 runs to 14 residues. The germline gives CDR1 SGHRS, CDR2 YFSETQ. The CDR3 DNA is TGCGCCAGCAGCTTACGACGGAGCCCCTACGGGCAGTACTTC. This translates into CASSLRRSPYGQYF.

This rearrangement joins TRBV5-1 to TRBJ1-1; 8 bases are a match to TRBD1. The V segment lost 1 base and the J segment 1 base; nucleotides outside the gene matches: 9. The CDR3 runs to 17 residues. Germline V CDR1 and CDR2: SGHRS, YFSETQ. The CDR3 protein is CASSLRDRGRGNTEAFF. In DNA, the CDR3 is TGCGCCAGCAGCTTGAGAGACAGGGGACGAGGGAACACTGAAGCTTTCTTT.

This chain links TRBV12-3 or TRBV12-4 with TRBJ1-4; D not resolved. The CDR3 has 11 amino acids. Trimming pared 5 bases from V and 12 bases from J, leaving 10 bases between. CDR3 nucleotides: TGTGCCAGCAGTCACAGTTTGGAACTGTTTTTT. It codes for CASSHSLELFF.

As concerns this clonotype: This may be a read error: a much more frequent sequence differs by one nucleotide. The chain links TRBV11-2 to TRBJ2-7; D is possibly TRBD2 (5 bases). Germline loops: CDR1 SGHAT, CDR2 FQNNGV. CDR3 length: 16 residues. The CDR3 nucleotides are TGTGCCAGCAGCAGCGGAGCGGCGCGGTCCTCCTGCGAGCAGTACTTC. The encoded protein is CASSSGAARSSCEQYF.

This clonotype was counted only a few times. This rearrangement joins TRBV19 to TRBJ2-2, with a tentative D call TRBD1 (6 bases). CDR1 and CDR2 (germline): LNHDA, SQIVND (reference sequence). The CDR3 is 18 residues long. Trimming cost V 7 bases and J 6 bases, with 27 bases left between them. CDR3 region: CASTIFPLQGFGAGELFF. In nucleotides, the CDR3 is TGTGCCAGTACGATATTCCCATTACAGGGCTTTGGTGCCGGGGAGCTGTTTTTT.

The chain recombines TRBV20-1 with TRBJ2-5; D assignment may be TRBD1 or TRBD2 (6 bases each). Looked up from germline, CDR1 is DFQATT and CDR2 is SNEGSKA (reference sequence). The V end was cut by 1 base, the J end by 5 bases, with 11 bases between. The CDR3 consists of 13 residues. The CDR3 protein is CSARGGARETQYF. CDR3 DNA sequence: TGCAGTGCTAGAGGGGGGGCGCGGGAGACCCAGTACTTC.

The V call is TRBV3-1, the J call TRBJ2-7, with D perhaps TRBD1 (5 bases). The CDR3 spans 15 residues. The germline V gene encodes CDR1 LGHDT and CDR2 YNNKEL (reference sequence). Trimming shortened V by 1 base and J by 0 bases, and 10 bases separated the two germline ends. The CDR3 here is CASSQGGDSSYEQYF. The CDR3 coding sequence is TGTGCCAGCAGCCAAGGGGGCGACAGCTCCTACGAGCAGTACTTC.

This clonotype was observed many times. V is TRBV9 and J is TRBJ1-1; TRBD1 might be the D (6 bases). From germline, CDR1 is SGDLS and CDR2 YYNGEE. The CDR3 sequence is 15 residues long. The V and J ends lost 0 bases and 5 bases respectively, with 14 bases between them. CDR3 coding DNA: TGTGCCAGCAGCGTAGTGGGGGGGCTAGGGACTGAAGCTTTCTTT. It is translated as CASSVVGGLGTEAFF.

The J gene is TRBJ2-7, the V gene TRBV3-1; D possibly uses TRBD1 or TRBD2 (6 bases each). Germline values: CDR1 LGHDT, CDR2 YNNKEL (reference sequence). Trimming left V 1 base short and J 7 bases short, with 17 bases between. There are 15 residues in the CDR3. CDR3 DNA sequence: TGTGCCAGCAGCCAAGGAGAGGGGGGAGTGGAGGAGCAGTACTTC. Translated, it gives CASSQGEGGVEEQYF.

Turning to this clonotype: A much bigger clone sits one base away, suggesting this may be a read error. The rearrangement joins TRBV7-2 to TRBJ1-6; the D is unclear. Trimming removed 5 bases at V and 9 bases at J, with 23 bases between. The CDR3 covers 17 residues. From germline, CDR1 is SGHTA and CDR2 FQGNSA. The CDR3 loop is CASSPLAGVFLGSPLHF. DNA for the CDR3: TGTGCCAGCAGCCCCTTGGCCGGGGTGTTCTTAGGTTCACCCCTCCACTTT.

To note about this clonotype: At one boundary the junction diverges from the germline segment, which might be a read error. V is TRBV7-6 and J is TRBJ2-5; D call uncertain. Germline assignment: CDR1 SGHVS and CDR2 FNYEAQ. The CDR3 length is 15 residues. The DNA for the CDR3 is TGCGCCAGCAGCCAAGAAGCCGGGTTGGGAGAGACCCAGTACTTC. It specifies CASSQEAGLGETQYF.

The chain combines TRBV28 with TRBJ1-1, with D perhaps matching TRBD1 (6 bases). V lost 5 bases and J 3 bases, leaving 10 bases between the germline ends. The CDR3 runs 13 residues. CDR1 and CDR2 (germline): MDHEN, SYDVKM. This chain's CDR3 is CASSGDRYTEAFF. DNA for the CDR3: TGTGCCAGCAGTGGCGACAGGTACACTGAAGCTTTCTTT.

The table lists this clonotype with a few counts. The chain combines TRBV19 with TRBJ1-2, with 7 bases identical to TRBD1. The junction had 6 bases not matched to a gene; V was cut back by 6 bases and J by 8 bases. Looked up from germline, CDR1 is LNHDA and CDR2 is SQIVND (reference sequence). The CDR3 is 12 amino acids. Here the CDR3 reads CASRDRSDGYTF. The CDR3 DNA reads TGTGCCAGTAGGGACAGGTCGGACGGCTACACCTTC.

This clonotype came up many times. The V and J genes are TRBV11-2 and TRBJ2-5; 7 nucleotides agree with TRBD2. The CDR3 is 16 residues long. Trimming at V came to 0 bases and at J to 4 bases, leaving 8 bases not matched to a gene. Germline V gives CDR1 SGHAT, CDR2 FQNNGV. The CDR3 nucleotides are TGTGCCAGCAGCTTAGAGGCGGGAGTCCGTGGAGAGACCCAGTACTTC. Encoded protein: CASSLEAGVRGETQYF.

This clonotype occurred many times. The V call is TRBV6-1, the J call TRBJ1-6, with D uncertain. Between the trimmed V and J ends, which lost 0 bases and 10 bases, there was a span of 7 bases. This CDR3 comprises 13 residues. Germline V gene sequence: CDR1 MNHNS, CDR2 SASEGT. In nucleotides, the CDR3 is TGTGCCAGCAGTGAAGCGAGCTCCTCACCCCTCCACTTT. Amino acids: CASSEASSSPLHF.

This clonotype was observed a handful of times. J is TRBJ2-2 and V is TRBV20-1; D gene uncertain. Germline V CDR1 and CDR2: DFQATT, SNEGSKA (reference sequence). The CDR3 extends over 12 amino acids. V was clipped by 8 bases and J by 5 bases, with 12 bases between them. CDR3 residues: CSTATRTGELFF. CDR3 in DNA: TGCAGTACCGCGACCCGAACCGGGGAGCTGTTTTTT.

This clonotype was picked up one time. This chain links TRBV20-1 with TRBJ2-1; 8 bases match TRBD2. The germline V gene has CDR1 DFQATT and CDR2 SNEGSKA (reference sequence). The CDR3 loop spans 18 amino acids. The junction had 15 bases not matched to a gene; V was cut back by 0 bases and J by 5 bases. The CDR3 DNA reads TGCAGTGCTAGAGATATCTATGCCCTAGCGGGTTACCACAATGAGCAGTTCTTC. The encoded protein is CSARDIYALAGYHNEQFF.

The CDR3 nucleotides read TGTGCCAGCAGCCAAGATTTCGGGACAGGGAATTCACCCCTCCACTTT. Encoded protein: CASSQDFGTGNSPLHF. The chain links TRBV3-1 to TRBJ1-6, with 9 bases that match TRBD1. The J segment lost 7 bases and the V segment lost 0 bases, leaving 4 bases of the junction unmatched. The germline V gene encodes CDR1 LGHDT and CDR2 YNNKEL (reference sequence). The CDR3 spans 16 residues.

This clonotype was seen a few times. The chain links TRBV24-1 to TRBJ2-7; 12 bases line up with TRBD1. The germline V gene has CDR1 KGHDR and CDR2 SFDVKD. The J segment lost 7 bases and the V segment lost 3 bases, leaving 6 bases of the junction unmatched. The CDR3 is made up of 15 amino acids. Here the CDR3 DNA reads TGTGCCACCAGTGATCGGGACAGGGGGCTGGAAGAGCAGTACTTC. Amino acids: CATSDRDRGLEEQYF.

This clonotype was recorded a few times. The rearrangement uses TRBV6-2 or TRBV6-3 and TRBJ2-2; D call uncertain. Germline CDR1 reads MNHEY; CDR2 reads SVGEGT. The germline V and J ends were trimmed by 4 bases and 4 bases, with 7 bases remaining between them. The CDR3 runs 13 residues. This chain's CDR3 is CASSSRFTGELFF. The CDR3 coding sequence is TGTGCCAGCAGTTCAAGATTCACCGGGGAGCTGTTTTTT.

This clonotype was recorded only once. J is TRBJ1-5 and V is TRBV2; D is possibly TRBD1 (6 bases). The V end was cut by 8 bases, the J end by 3 bases, with 8 bases between. Per the germline V gene, CDR1 is SNHLY and CDR2 is FYNNEI. This CDR3 is 12 amino acids long. CDR3 protein: CASAGDNQPQHF. The CDR3 bases are TGTGCCAGCGCAGGGGACAATCAGCCCCAGCATTTT.

The gene calls are TRBV2 and TRBJ2-4; 7 nucleotides match TRBD2. The CDR3 consists of 16 residues. Germline CDR1 and CDR2: SNHLY and FYNNEI. Trimming cost V 7 bases and J 5 bases; bases outside gene matches: 14. The CDR3 region has the DNA TGTGCCAGCACGGGCGGGAGCCCGAGCGTTGAAAACATTCAGTACTTC. Translating gives CASTGGSPSVENIQYF. Looking up the rest from reference TRBV2 and TRBJ2-4 gives the full variable domain: EPEVTQTPSHQVTQMGQEVILRCVPISNHLYFYWYRQILGQKVEFLVSFYNNEISEKSEIFDDQFSVERPDGSNFTLKIRSTKLEDSAMYFCASTGGSPSVENIQYFGAGTRLSVL.